This entry features one TCR beta chain sequence. Its antigen is not identified. The ends lost 4 bases at V and 3 bases at J; junction bases unmatched: 7. Per germline, CDR1 SGHRS and CDR2 YFSETQ. The CDR3 is 15 residues long. A universal primer site arose from template switching, and cDNA bore unique molecular identifiers. TCRdb used MiXCR to reprocess the 5' RACE reads, holding one entry per CDR3 protein. The sample lists some 710,000 distinct CDR3 sequences, 5.5% to 6.5% occurring once. This sample is part of a study of identical twins. Study-level findings and limits: Possibly, invariant MAIT and iNKT cells partly confounded zero-insertion analyses. Cord blood beta clonotypes present at high abundance carried fewer insertions; no such pattern appeared in memory repertoires.

The sequence came from a man aged 18 to 29 in good health. V usage is TRBV5-1 and J usage is TRBJ2-1; 7 positions match TRBD2. The sequencing sample was made of naive T cells sorted from blood. The CDR3 reads CASSPLSGFYNEQFF. The CDR3 DNA is TGCGCCAGCAGCCCCCTTAGCGGGTTCTACAATGAGCAGTTCTTC.